This record looks at one T cell receptor beta chain sequence and its context. The antigen remains undetermined. Per germline, CDR1 SEHNR and CDR2 FQNEAQ (reference sequence). This CDR3 is built from 15 residues. V gave up 2 bases and J gave up 5 bases, with 13 bases separating them. The data originate from a study of cytomegalovirus exposure and HLA in healthy donors. Notes on the study in general: In an earlier analysis, most TCR beta V segments were productive about 87% or about 30% of the time. The study put some 160 TCR beta chains on its list as cytomegalovirus-associated. A later analysis appeared to link common viral pathogens to several of the most significant clusters. Roughly uniform sequencing depth across donors was assumed, possibly incorrectly.

Both 60 Vbeta primers and 13 Jbeta primers went into the PCR. Produced via immunoSEQ multiplex PCR; TCRdb's table is partial and in-frame only. Of 150,000 to 200,000 clones in the sample, roughly four fifths are singletons; the top ten hold 0.65% to 0.95%. The J gene is TRBJ2-1, the V gene TRBV7-9, with D perhaps TRBD1 (5 bases). The sample consisted of PBMCs. This TCR came from a female donor in good health and CMV-seronegative. The CDR3 spells CASSLHATDNNEQFF. CDR3 nucleotide sequence: TGTGCCAGCAGCTTACATGCGACAGATAACAATGAGCAGTTCTTC.